The T cell receptor (beta chain) under discussion was sequenced for a study of cytomegalovirus exposure and HLA in healthy donors. Study-wide points: In vitro work confirmed that a few CMV-associated chains recognize CMV antigens. Researchers reported in a later analysis that a missense DCLRE1C variant was tied to TCR beta V- and J-gene trimming.

A multiplex PCR was run with 60 Vbeta primers and 13 Jbeta primers. Profiling relied on immunoSEQ multiplex PCR, and the TCRdb table lists in-frame clones only, not all of them. This repertoire shows 150,000 to 200,000 clones, around 75% found once; its top ten account for approximately 4.6%. With 2 bases clipped from V and 2 bases from J, the junction kept 8 bases outside the gene matches. In germline, CDR1 is KGHSH, CDR2 LQKENI. This CDR3 has 16 amino acids. A note on this clone: Its antigen is as yet unknown.

The genes are TRBV18 and TRBJ1-2, with 7 bases identical to TRBD1. Material for sequencing was PBMCs. The source is a man between 18 and 35 years old in good health and CMV-seropositive. CDR3 nucleotides: TGTGCCAGCTCACCAACGGCTGGAGGGGGCAACTATGGCTACACCTTC. Amino acid sequence: CASSPTAGGGNYGYTF.